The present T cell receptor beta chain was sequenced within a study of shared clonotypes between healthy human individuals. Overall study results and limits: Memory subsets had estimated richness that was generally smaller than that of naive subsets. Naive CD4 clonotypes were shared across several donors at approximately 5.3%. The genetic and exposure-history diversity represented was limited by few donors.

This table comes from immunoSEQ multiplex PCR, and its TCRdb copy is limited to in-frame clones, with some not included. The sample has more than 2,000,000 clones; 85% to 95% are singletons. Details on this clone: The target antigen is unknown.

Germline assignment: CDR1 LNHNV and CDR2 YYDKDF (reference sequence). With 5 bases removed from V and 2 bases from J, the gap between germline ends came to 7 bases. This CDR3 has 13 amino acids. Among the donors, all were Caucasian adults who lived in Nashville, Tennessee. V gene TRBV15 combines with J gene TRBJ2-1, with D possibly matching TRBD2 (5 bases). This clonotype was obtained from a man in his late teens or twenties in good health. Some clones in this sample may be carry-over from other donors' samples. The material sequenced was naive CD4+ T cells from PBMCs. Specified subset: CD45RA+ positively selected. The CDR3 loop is CATSGRAYNEQFF. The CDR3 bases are TGTGCCACCAGCGGGAGAGCCTACAATGAGCAGTTCTTC.